This T cell receptor beta chain was captured in a study of T cell changes during pregnancy in multiple sclerosis. TCRdb's copy holds only in-frame clones and misses some; the assay was immunoSEQ multiplex PCR. The data contain around 28,000 clones, about nine tenths of them singletons. The CDR3 contains 13 residues. CDR1 is SGHDN and CDR2 is FVKESK in the germline V gene. Trimming removed 1 base from V and 4 bases from J; junction bases left unmatched: 0. This sample comprised CD8+ T cells from peripheral blood mononuclear cells, obtained in the second trimester of pregnancy. The V and J genes are TRBV14 and TRBJ2-7; 8 bases agree with TRBD2. This receptor was obtained from a female donor with multiple sclerosis, enrolled in a pregnancy study. CDR3 bases: TGTGCCAGCAGCCAAGGACTAGCGTACGAGCAGTACTTC. Amino acid sequence: CASSQGLAYEQYF. Full variable domain (outside the CDR3, taken from reference TRBV14 and TRBJ2-7): EAGVTQFPSHSVIEKGQTVTLRCDPISGHDNLYWYRRVMGKEIKFLLHFVKESKQDESGMPNNRFLAERTGGTYSTLKVQPAELEDSGVYFCASSQGLAYEQYFGPGTRLTVT.